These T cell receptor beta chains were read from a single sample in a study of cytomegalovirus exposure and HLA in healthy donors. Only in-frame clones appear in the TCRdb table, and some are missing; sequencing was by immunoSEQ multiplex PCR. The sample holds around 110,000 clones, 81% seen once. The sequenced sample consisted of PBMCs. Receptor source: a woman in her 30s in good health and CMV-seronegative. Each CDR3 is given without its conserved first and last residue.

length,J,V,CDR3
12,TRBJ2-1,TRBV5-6,ASSFFSGVNEQF
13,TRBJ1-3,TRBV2,ASSGPGGTGNTIY
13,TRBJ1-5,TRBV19,ASSIGDRVNQPQH
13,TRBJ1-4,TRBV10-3,AISGGGADNEKLF
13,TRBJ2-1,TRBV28,ASTSSGRATNEQF
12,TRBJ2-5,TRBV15,ATSRDTGQETQY
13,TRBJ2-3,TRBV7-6,ASSLAFSAADTQY
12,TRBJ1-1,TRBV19,ASSTQGGRTGAF
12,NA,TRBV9,ASSGTGSGYEQY
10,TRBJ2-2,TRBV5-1,ASTEIGGELF
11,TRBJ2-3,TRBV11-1,ASSLAGGRAQY
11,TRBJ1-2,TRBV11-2,PSWGGLAYGYT
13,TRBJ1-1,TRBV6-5,ASSYFRGMNTEAF
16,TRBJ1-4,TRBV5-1,ASSLNAGPPSTNEKLF